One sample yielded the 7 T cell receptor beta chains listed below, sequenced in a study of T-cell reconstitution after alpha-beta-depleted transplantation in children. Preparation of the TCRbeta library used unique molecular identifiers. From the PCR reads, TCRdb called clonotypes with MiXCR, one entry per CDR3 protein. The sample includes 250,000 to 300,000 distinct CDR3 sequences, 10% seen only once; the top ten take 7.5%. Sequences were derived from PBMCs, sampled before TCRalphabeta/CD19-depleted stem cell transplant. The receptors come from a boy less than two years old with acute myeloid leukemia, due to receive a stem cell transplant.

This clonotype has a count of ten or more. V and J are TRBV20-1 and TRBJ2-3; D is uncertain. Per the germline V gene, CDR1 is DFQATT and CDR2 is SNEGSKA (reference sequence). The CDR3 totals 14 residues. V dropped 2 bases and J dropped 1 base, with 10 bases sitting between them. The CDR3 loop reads CSARLGQGTDTQYF. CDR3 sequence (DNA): TGCAGTGCTAGATTAGGGCAGGGCACAGATACGCAGTATTTT.

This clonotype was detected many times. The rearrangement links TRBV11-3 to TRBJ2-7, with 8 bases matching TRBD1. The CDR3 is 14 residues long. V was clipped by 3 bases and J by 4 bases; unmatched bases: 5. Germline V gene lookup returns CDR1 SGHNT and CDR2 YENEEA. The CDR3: CASSFGTGFYEQYF. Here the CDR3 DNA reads TGTGCCAGCAGCTTCGGGACAGGTTTTTACGAGCAGTACTTC.

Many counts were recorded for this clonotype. CDR3 amino acids: CSASRDKRIQPQHF. The DNA of the CDR3 is TGCAGTGCTAGTCGGGACAAAAGGATCCAGCCCCAGCATTTT. The V and J genes are TRBV20-1 and TRBJ1-5, with TRBD1 as a possible D gene (6 bases). The CDR3 is made up of 14 amino acids. Germline V lookup: CDR1 DFQATT, CDR2 SNEGSKA (reference sequence). With 3 bases removed from V and 7 bases from J, the gap between germline ends came to 16 bases.

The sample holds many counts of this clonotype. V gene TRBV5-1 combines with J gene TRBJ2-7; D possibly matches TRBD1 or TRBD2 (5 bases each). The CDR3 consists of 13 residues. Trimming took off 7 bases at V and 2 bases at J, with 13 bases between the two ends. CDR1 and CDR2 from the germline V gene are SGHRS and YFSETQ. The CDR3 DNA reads TGCGCCAGCCACCGGGACCGAGCCTACGAGCAGTACTTC. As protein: CASHRDRAYEQYF.

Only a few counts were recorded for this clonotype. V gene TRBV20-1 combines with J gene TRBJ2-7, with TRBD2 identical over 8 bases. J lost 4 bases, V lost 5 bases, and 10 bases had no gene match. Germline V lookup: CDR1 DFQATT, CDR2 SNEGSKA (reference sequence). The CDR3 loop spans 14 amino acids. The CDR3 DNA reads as TGCAGTGCTCCACTCGGGGGGGGCAGTTACGAGCAGTACTTC. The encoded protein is CSAPLGGGSYEQYF.

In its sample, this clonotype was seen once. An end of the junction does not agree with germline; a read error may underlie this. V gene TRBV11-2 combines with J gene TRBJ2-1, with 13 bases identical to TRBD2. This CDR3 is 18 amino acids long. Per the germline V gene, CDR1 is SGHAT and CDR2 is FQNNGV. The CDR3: CASSPGLAGQGSYNEEFF. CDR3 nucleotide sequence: TGTGCCAGCAGCCCGGGACTAGCGGGACAGGGCTCCTACAATGAGGAGTTCTTC. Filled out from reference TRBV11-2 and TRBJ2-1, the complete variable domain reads EAGVAQSPRYKIIEKRQSVAFWCNPISGHATLYWYQQILGQGPKLLIQFQNNGVVDDSQLPKDRFSAERLKGVDSTLKIQPAKLEDSAVYLCASSPGLAGQGSYNEEFFGPGTRLTVL.

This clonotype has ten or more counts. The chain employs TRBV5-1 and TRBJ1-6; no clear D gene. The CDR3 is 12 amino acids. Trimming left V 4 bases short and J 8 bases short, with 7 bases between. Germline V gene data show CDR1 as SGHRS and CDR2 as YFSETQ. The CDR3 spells CASSPLDSPLHF. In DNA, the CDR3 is TGCGCCAGCAGCCCCCTAGATTCACCCCTCCACTTT.